Listed below are T cell receptor beta chains from one sample, sequenced in a study of T-cell memory formation after mild COVID-19. Each CDR3 protein gets one entry after TCRdb re-called the 5' RACE reads with MiXCR. The table lists about 140,000 distinct CDR3 sequences, 13% to 15% of them singletons. The source material was PBMCs or a T cell subset sorted from them (not recorded which). These receptor sequences come from an adult woman who had mild COVID-19 (a few samples of this study predate the infection). Cell type and time point are not known. Each CDR3 is given with its conserved first and last residue. Fields, in order: D gene, J gene, clone size, V gene, CDR3 length, CDR3 DNA, CDR3 protein. D genes are given only for firm matches. Only some rows state a clone size, as once, few, many or a class for expanded clones.

D: TRBD1
J: TRBJ1-2
size: .
V: TRBV5-1
length: 15
DNA: TGCGCCAGCAGCGGTCAGACAGGGGCCAACTATGGCTACACCTTC
CDR3: CASSGQTGANYGYTF

D: .
J: TRBJ2-5
size: many
V: TRBV7-8
length: 17
DNA: TGTGCCAGCAGCCTACTTAGTGTCGACGGACTGGGGGAGACCCAGTACTTC
CDR3: CASSLLSVDGLGETQYF

D: TRBD2
J: TRBJ2-3
size: .
V: TRBV2
length: 15
DNA: TGTGCCAGCAGTGACCAGCGGGGGGGCACAGATACGCAGTATTTT
CDR3: CASSDQRGGTDTQYF

D: TRBD2
J: TRBJ2-3
size: .
V: TRBV29-1
length: 20
DNA: TGCAGCGTAACAAGGGAGATACTAGCGGGAGGCCCTGCTAGCACAGATACGCAGTATTTT
CDR3: CSVTREILAGGPASTDTQYF

D: .
J: TRBJ2-7
size: .
V: TRBV7-6
length: 13
DNA: TGTGCCAGCAGCTTAGGGACGGTGGACGAGCAGTACTTC
CDR3: CASSLGTVDEQYF

D: .
J: TRBJ1-2
size: .
V: TRBV19
length: 14
DNA: TGTGCCAGTAGCACCGGGACACCCAACTATGGCTACACCTTC
CDR3: CASSTGTPNYGYTF

D: TRBD1
J: TRBJ2-5
size: .
V: TRBV29-1
length: 14
DNA: TGCAGCGTTGTATATCAGGGGGACCAAGAGACCCAGTACTTC
CDR3: CSVVYQGDQETQYF

D: TRBD2
J: TRBJ2-7
size: many
V: TRBV7-9
length: 16
DNA: TGTGCCAGCACCACACCCCAACCCGGGGGGGATCGCGAGCAGTACTTC
CDR3: CASTTPQPGGDREQYF

D: TRBD2
J: TRBJ2-1
size: .
V: TRBV5-1
length: 14
DNA: TGCGCCAGCAGGTGGACTAGCGGCTACAATGAGCAGTTCTTC
CDR3: CASRWTSGYNEQFF

D: TRBD2
J: TRBJ2-3
size: .
V: TRBV7-6
length: 15
DNA: TGTGCCAGCAGCTCGGGGGGGACCGGGAGAGATACGCAGTATTTT
CDR3: CASSSGGTGRDTQYF

D: TRBD1
J: TRBJ1-1
size: .
V: TRBV7-9
length: 17
DNA: TGTGCCAGCAGCTTCCCTGGGACAGCCACCGAGGATGCTGAAGCTTTCTTT
CDR3: CASSFPGTATEDAEAFF

D: TRBD1
J: TRBJ2-7
size: .
V: TRBV3-1
length: 16
DNA: TGTGCCAGCAGCCAAGATAATGGACAGGGGCCCCACGAGCAGTACTTC
CDR3: CASSQDNGQGPHEQYF

D: TRBD2
J: TRBJ2-1
size: few
V: TRBV12-3/TRBV12-4
length: 18
DNA: TGTGCCAGCTCCCCGCGACTAGCGGGAGCGGGGGCCCACAATGAGCAGTTCTTC
CDR3: CASSPRLAGAGAHNEQFF

D: .
J: TRBJ1-5
size: few
V: TRBV24-1
length: 16
DNA: TGTGCCACCAGTGACCGGGACGGTTATAGCAATCAGCCCCAGCATTTT
CDR3: CATSDRDGYSNQPQHF

D: .
J: TRBJ1-1
size: many
V: TRBV5-1
length: 13
DNA: TGCGCCAGCGCCCCTACTTCGTGGACTGAAGCTTTCTTT
CDR3: CASAPTSWTEAFF

D: .
J: TRBJ2-5
size: few
V: TRBV24-1
length: 13
DNA: TGTGCCACCAGTGGGGTTGCGTTAGAGACCCAGTACTTC
CDR3: CATSGVALETQYF

D: TRBD2
J: TRBJ2-7
size: many
V: TRBV10-3
length: 14
DNA: TGTGCCATCAGTGGCCGGGGACTAGCCTACGAGCAGTACTTC
CDR3: CAISGRGLAYEQYF